The 4 T cell receptor beta chains presented below share a single source sample, sequenced in a study of CD8+ T cells in alopecia areata. Extracted RNA was reverse transcribed into cDNA, the sequencing template. Generated by immunoSEQ multiplex PCR, the TCRdb table keeps only in-frame clones and is missing some. The profile shows about 190,000 clones, 59% of them singletons. Source: CD4+ T cells sorted from blood, taken at week 0. The receptors shown here come from a human donor with alopecia areata.

This clone has more than one count but fewer than ten. Other DNA sequences of this sample code for an identical CDR3. The chain links TRBV29-1 to TRBJ2-5; D gene ambiguous. This CDR3 has 10 amino acids. Trimming shortened V by 6 bases and J by 4 bases, and 6 bases separated the two germline ends. Germline V gives CDR1 SQVTM, CDR2 ANQGSEA. This CDR3 reads CSVVGETQYF. The DNA for the CDR3 is TGCAGCGTGGTGGGAGAGACCCAGTACTTC.

The rearrangement links TRBV7-6 to TRBJ1-1; D is undetermined. Germline V gene sequence: CDR1 SGHVS, CDR2 FNYEAQ. CDR3 size: 13 residues. With 5 bases removed from V and 1 base from J, the gap between germline ends came to 8 bases. Written as DNA, the CDR3 is TGTGCCAGCAGCATCCGGGCGAACACTGAAGCTTTCTTT. Its translation is CASSIRANTEAFF. The full variable domain, with the rest looked up from reference TRBV7-6 and TRBJ1-1, is GAGVSQSPRYKVTKRGQDVALRCDPISGHVSLYWYRQALGQGPEFLTYFNYEAQQDKSGLPNDRFSAERPEGSISTLTIQRTEQRDSAMYRCASSIRANTEAFFGQGTRLTVV.

This clone came up once. The chain uses TRBV27 and TRBJ2-7; D gene unclear. Germline CDR1 MNHEY, CDR2 SMNVEV (reference sequence). The CDR3 totals 11 residues. Trimming cost V 7 bases and J 3 bases, with 7 bases left between them. CDR3 nucleotide sequence: TGTGCCAGCACCAAGGGCTACGAGCAGTACTTC. Amino acids: CASTKGYEQYF.

This chain uses TRBV30 with TRBJ1-4; D not resolved. The CDR3 runs to 14 residues. Germline V gives CDR1 GTSNPN, CDR2 SVGIG (reference sequence). V was trimmed by 0 bases and J by 8 bases, leaving 13 bases between them. The CDR3 DNA is TGTGCCTGGAGTGTAGTTGGGTCGGTGGAAAAACTGTTTTTT. This codes for CAWSVVGSVEKLFF.